This TCR beta chain originates from a study of radiotherapy plus CTLA-4 blockade in lung cancer. Looking at the study overall: Roughly a sixth of enrolled patients responded objectively, and about 30% had disease control.

In regard to this clone: Its antigen is currently unknown.

The germline CDR1 and CDR2 sequences are SGHTA and FQGNSA. The CDR3 is 15 amino acids. The ends were cut back, 2 bases at V and 4 bases at J, with 12 bases in the middle. Study conclusions and caveats: Researchers report tumor-derived TCR clones expanding in blood after radiotherapy plus ipilimumab. Early clone dynamics of blood T cells, plus interferon-beta, reportedly predicted response best.

The repertoire was sequenced with immunoSEQ multiplex PCR; TCRdb's copy has only in-frame clones and lacks some. The table records about 33,000 clones, about 81% of them present only once. With ipilimumab providing CTLA-4 blockade, focal radiation was administered to patients who had chemo-refractory metastatic non-small-cell lung cancer. This chain links TRBV7-2 with TRBJ1-3, with D maybe TRBD1 (5 bases). Material: peripheral blood, obtained from a patient treated with radiotherapy plus ipilimumab. This TCR was recovered from a human donor with non-small cell lung cancer that progressed on radiotherapy plus ipilimumab. CDR3 in DNA: TGTGCCAGCAGCTTACAGGGCTGGGGAGGAAACACCATATATTTT. Protein product: CASSLQGWGGNTIYF.